Listed below are T cell receptor beta chains from one sample, sequenced in a study of blood T cell repertoires in COVID-19. TCRdb keeps only in-frame clones here, not all; method: immunoSEQ multiplex PCR. This table has roughly 350,000 clones, roughly 85% appearing once. The sequencing sample was made of peripheral blood. All receptors derive from a woman younger than 35 with acute or convalescent COVID-19. The CDR3 runs from the conserved cysteine through the conserved F or W. The order of the fields is V gene, D gene, clone size, J gene, CDR3 DNA, CDR3 protein. D genes are given only for firm matches. The listing skips clone size in some rows; elsewhere it reads once, few, many or a size class.

V: TRBV2; D: TRBD2; size: -; J: TRBJ2-7; DNA: TGTGCCAGCAGTGATCAAGCGGGGGGGCGGGAGCAGTACTTC; CDR3: CASSDQAGGREQYF
V: TRBV7-9; D: -; size: few; J: TRBJ2-1; DNA: TGTGCCAGCAGCCGAGGGGACGGGGGAAACTACAATGAGCAGTTCTTC; CDR3: CASSRGDGGNYNEQFF
V: TRBV19; D: TRBD1; size: -; J: TRBJ2-5; DNA: TGTGCCAGCACCGACGGACAGGGTTGGGAGACCCAGTACTTC; CDR3: CASTDGQGWETQYF
V: TRBV6-5; D: -; size: -; J: TRBJ1-5; DNA: TGTGCCAGCAGGGCCCGGGGTGGCAATCAGCCCCAGCATTTT; CDR3: CASRARGGNQPQHF
V: TRBV2; D: -; size: -; J: TRBJ1-6; DNA: TGTGCCAGCAGTGGCGGGGTATGGGTACCCCTCCACTTT; CDR3: CASSGGVWVPLHF
V: TRBV28; D: TRBD1; size: -; J: TRBJ1-2; DNA: TGTGCCAGCAGTTTACTGGGGGACAGGGGACGGGGCTACACCTTC; CDR3: CASSLLGDRGRGYTF
V: TRBV7-9; D: -; size: -; J: TRBJ1-6; DNA: TGTGCCAGCACCCGCTCGGGGGAATCACCCCTCCACTTT; CDR3: CASTRSGESPLHF
V: TRBV24-1; D: TRBD1; size: -; J: TRBJ1-1; DNA: TGTGCCACCAGTGACGGGGGACAGAATGAAGCTTTCTTT; CDR3: CATSDGGQNEAFF
V: TRBV5-1; D: -; size: -; J: TRBJ2-2; DNA: TGCGCCAGCAGCTTCCCTTCGACAGGCAACACCGGGGAGCTGTTTTTT; CDR3: CASSFPSTGNTGELFF
V: TRBV5-4; D: TRBD1; size: few; J: TRBJ2-7; DNA: TGTGCCAGCAGCTCAGACAGGGGAAGCTCCTACGAGCAGTACTTC; CDR3: CASSSDRGSSYEQYF
V: TRBV4-1; D: -; size: -; J: TRBJ2-6; DNA: TGCGCCAGCAGCCCGCAGGGAGGCTCTGGGGCCAACGTCCTGACTTTC; CDR3: CASSPQGGSGANVLTF